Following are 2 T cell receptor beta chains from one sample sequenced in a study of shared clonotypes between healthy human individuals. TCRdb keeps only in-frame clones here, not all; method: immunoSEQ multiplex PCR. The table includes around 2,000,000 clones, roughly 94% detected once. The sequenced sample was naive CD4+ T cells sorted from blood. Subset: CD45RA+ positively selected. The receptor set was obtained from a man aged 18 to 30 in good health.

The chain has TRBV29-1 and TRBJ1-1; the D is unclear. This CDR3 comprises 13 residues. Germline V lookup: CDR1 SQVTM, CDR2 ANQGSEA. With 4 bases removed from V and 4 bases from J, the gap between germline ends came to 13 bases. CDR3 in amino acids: CSVGFWVGTEAFF. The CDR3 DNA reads TGCAGCGTTGGATTTTGGGTGGGCACTGAAGCTTTCTTT. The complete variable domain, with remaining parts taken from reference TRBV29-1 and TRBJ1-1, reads SAVISQKPSRDICQRGTSLTIQCQVDSQVTMMFWYRQQPGQSLTLIATANQGSEATYESGFVIDKFPISRPNLTFSTLTVSNMSPEDSSIYLCSVGFWVGTEAFFGQGTRLTVV.

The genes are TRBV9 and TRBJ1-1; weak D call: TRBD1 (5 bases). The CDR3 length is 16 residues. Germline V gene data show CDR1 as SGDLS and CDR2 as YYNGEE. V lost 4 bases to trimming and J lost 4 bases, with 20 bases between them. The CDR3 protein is CASSRDHSQRPTEAFF. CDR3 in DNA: TGTGCCAGCAGCCGGGACCACTCCCAGAGGCCCACTGAAGCTTTCTTT. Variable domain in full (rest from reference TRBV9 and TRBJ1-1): DSGVTQTPKHLITATGQRVTLRCSPRSGDLSVYWYQQSLDQGLQFLIQYYNGEERAKGNILERFSAQQFPDLHSELNLSSLELGDSALYFCASSRDHSQRPTEAFFGQGTRLTVV.